The clone carrying this T cell receptor (beta chain) was seen once. Its antigen is undetermined. The data belong to a study of graft-versus-host responses after intestinal transplantation. Germline CDR1 LNHDA, CDR2 SQIVND (reference sequence). Losses at the gene ends were 5 bases for V and 7 bases for J; bases not matched to a gene: 15. The CDR3 covers 17 residues. Profiled with immunoSEQ multiplex PCR; TCRdb holds only in-frame clones, not every one. The sample contains roughly 46,000 clones, just under 95% of which appear only once. Study-level findings and limits: Circulating GvH clones peaking coincided with falling HvG clones soon after transplant. Present in recipient marrow, GvH clones included some that appeared first in ileum or blood.

The origin of this receptor is a human patient who received an intestinal transplant, so some T cells may come from the graft donor. The rearrangement uses TRBV19 and TRBJ2-1, with 9 bases aligning to TRBD2. The sequenced sample was PBMCs, obtained about 120 weeks after a first intestinal transplant, on the day of a second. For the CDR3, the DNA is TGTGCCAGTAGTTCGGTTCTAAAGGCGGGAGGGGTGAATGAGCAGTTCTTC. Encoded protein: CASSSVLKAGGVNEQFF.